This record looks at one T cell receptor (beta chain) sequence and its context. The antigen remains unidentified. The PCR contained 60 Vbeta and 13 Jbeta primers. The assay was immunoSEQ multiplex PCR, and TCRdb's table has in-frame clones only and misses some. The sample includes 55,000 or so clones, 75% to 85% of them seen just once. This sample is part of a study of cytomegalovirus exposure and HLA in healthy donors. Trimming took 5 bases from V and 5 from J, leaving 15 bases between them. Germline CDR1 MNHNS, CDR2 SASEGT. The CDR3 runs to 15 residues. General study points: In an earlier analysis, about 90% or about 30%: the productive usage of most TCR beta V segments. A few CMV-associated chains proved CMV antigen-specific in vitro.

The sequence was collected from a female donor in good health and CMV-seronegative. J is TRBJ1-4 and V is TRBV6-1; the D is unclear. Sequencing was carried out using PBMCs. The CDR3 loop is CASSPRGPGNEKLFF. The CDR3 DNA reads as TGTGCCAGCAGTCCCCGAGGTCCGGGGAATGAAAAACTGTTTTTT.